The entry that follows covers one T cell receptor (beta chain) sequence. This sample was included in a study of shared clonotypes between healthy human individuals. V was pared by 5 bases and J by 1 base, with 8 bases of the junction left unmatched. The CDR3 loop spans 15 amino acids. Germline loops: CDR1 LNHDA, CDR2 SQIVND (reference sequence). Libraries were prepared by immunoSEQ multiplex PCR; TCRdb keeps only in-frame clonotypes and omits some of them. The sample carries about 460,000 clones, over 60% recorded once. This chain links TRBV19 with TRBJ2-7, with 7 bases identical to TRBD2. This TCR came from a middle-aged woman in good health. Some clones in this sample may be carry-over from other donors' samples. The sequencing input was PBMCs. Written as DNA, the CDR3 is TGTGCCAGTAGTCCCCTCTCGGGGGGTTCCTACGAGCAGTACTTC. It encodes CASSPLSGGSYEQYF.